This TCR beta chain originates from a study of a mutant IDH1 vaccine in newly diagnosed glioma. This clone turned up a few times. What it recognizes is unknown. V was clipped by 0 bases and J by 5 bases, with 5 bases between them. Germline V gene data show CDR1 as SGHRS and CDR2 as YFSETQ. The CDR3 is made up of 12 amino acids. Time point denoted: week 23, last vaccination. The vaccine gave 300 ug of a 20-mer mutant IDH1 peptide subcutaneously per dose. Libraries were prepared by immunoSEQ multiplex PCR; TCRdb keeps only in-frame clonotypes and omits some of them. The top ten clones hold around 0.77% of a sample with 60,000 to 100,000 clones, approximately 85% of them seen once.

Sample: PBMCs, taken from a glioma patient whose treatment included an IDH1 peptide vaccine. The genes are TRBV5-1 and TRBJ2-5; D uncertain. The TCR originated in a woman in her forties or fifties with glioma. CDR3 DNA: TGCGCCAGCAGCTTGGTCGCGGAGACCCAGTACTTC. This encodes CASSLVAETQYF.